The source of this T cell receptor (beta chain) is a study of blood T cells in healthy people across ages. Study-level results: With naive T cell percentage, TCR beta diversity showed a strong correlation. Per-million-T-cell TCR beta diversity fell roughly linearly with age.

With respect to this clonotype: The antigen is undetermined.

Alongside a J-beta primer mix, a sample-barcoded 5' primer served in a second PCR lasting roughly 6 to 12 cycles. TCRdb independently ran MiXCR on the 5' RACE reads; one entry per CDR3 protein. Here the sample spans 1.2 million to 1.5 million distinct CDR3 sequences, around two fifths being singletons. No fewer than 5.5 micrograms of total RNA were isolated from every sample. Material: blood. This TCR derives from a woman aged 18-35 years in good health.

The CDR3 spells CASSQTGTGNYGYTF. The CDR3 region has the DNA TGTGCCAGCAGCCAAACCGGGACAGGGAACTATGGCTACACCTTC. The V gene is TRBV14, the J gene TRBJ1-2; 9 positions agree with TRBD1. The germline V gene encodes CDR1 SGHDN and CDR2 FVKESK. The CDR3 is 15 amino acids. The V segment lost 2 bases and the J segment 2 bases; nucleotides outside the gene matches: 3.